This record looks at one TCR beta chain sequence and its context. Its matching antigen is unknown. The unexposed donors gave CD4+ T cells in about 2010-2019, prior to COVID-19. After about ten days of culture, CD4+ T cells were isolated. The CDR3 is 16 amino acids. V was cut by 0 bases and J by 3 bases, with 11 bases left in between. Germline V lookup: CDR1 LGHNA, CDR2 YSLEER. These data originate in a study of CD4 T cells in relation to SARS-CoV-2 and coronaviruses. Study results and caveats: Samples before the pandemic and after infection were not matched within any donor.

Only in-frame clones appear in the TCRdb table, and some are missing; sequencing was by immunoSEQ multiplex PCR. This sample has tens of thousands of clones, with 76% found just once. The chain recombines TRBV4-3 with TRBJ1-4; D is unresolved. Sequencing used CD4+ T cells from PBMCs, cultured in vitro. The sequence came from a human donor in good health. The DNA of the CDR3 is TGCGCCAGCAGCCAAGATTTCGTGATGGCTAATGAAAAACTGTTTTTT. The encoded protein is CASSQDFVMANEKLFF.